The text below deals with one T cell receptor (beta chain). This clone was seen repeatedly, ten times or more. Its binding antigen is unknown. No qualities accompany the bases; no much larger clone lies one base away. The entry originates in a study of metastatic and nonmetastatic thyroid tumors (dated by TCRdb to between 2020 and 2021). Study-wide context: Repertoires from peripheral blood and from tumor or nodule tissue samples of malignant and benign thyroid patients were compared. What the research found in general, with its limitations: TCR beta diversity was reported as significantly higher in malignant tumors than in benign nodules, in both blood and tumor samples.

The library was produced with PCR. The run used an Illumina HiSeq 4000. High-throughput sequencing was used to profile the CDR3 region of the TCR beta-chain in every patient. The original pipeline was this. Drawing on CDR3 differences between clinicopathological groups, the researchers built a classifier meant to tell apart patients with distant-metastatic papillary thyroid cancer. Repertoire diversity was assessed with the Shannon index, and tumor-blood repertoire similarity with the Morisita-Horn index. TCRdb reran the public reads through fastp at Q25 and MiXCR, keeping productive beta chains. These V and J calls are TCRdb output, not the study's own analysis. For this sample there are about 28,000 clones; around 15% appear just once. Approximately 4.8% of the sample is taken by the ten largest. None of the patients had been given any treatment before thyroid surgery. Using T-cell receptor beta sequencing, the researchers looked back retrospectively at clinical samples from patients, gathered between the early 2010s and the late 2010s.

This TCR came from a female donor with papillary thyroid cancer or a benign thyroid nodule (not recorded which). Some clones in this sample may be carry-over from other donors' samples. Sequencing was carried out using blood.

The DNA reads as follows: TGTGCCAGCAGTTTATCAGTCCGACTAGCGGGGGAGTCCTATGAGCAGTTCTTC. Its protein product is CASSLSVRLAGESYEQFF. Recombination joined TRBV27 with TRBJ2-1, and 12 junction bases match TRBD2. Via the germline V gene (reference sequence), CDR1 is MNHEY and CDR2 SMNVEV. Ends trimmed: V by 0 bases, J by 8 bases; bases unmatched to a gene: 11. Measured from the cysteine to the phenylalanine, the CDR3 is 18 residues long. The only DNA kept is the CDR3, 54 bases in frame from the first base.